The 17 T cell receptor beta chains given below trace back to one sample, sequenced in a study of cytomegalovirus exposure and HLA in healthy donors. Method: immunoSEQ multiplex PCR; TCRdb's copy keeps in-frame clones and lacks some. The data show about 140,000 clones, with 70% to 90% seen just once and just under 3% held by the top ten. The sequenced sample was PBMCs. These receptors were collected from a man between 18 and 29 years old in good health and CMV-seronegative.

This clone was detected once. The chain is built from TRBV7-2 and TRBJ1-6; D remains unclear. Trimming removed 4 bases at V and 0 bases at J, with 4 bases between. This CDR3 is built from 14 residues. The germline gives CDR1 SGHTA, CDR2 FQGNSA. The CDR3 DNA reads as TGTGCCAGCAGCTGGAGCTCCTATAATTCACCCCTCCACTTT. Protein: CASSWSSYNSPLHF.

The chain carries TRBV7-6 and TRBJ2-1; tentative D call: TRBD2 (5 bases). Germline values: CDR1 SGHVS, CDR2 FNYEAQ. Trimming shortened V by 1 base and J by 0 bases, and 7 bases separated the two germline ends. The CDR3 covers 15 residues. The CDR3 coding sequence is TGTGCCAGCAGCTTAGTAGCGAGCTCCTACAATGAGCAGTTCTTC. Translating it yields CASSLVASSYNEQFF.

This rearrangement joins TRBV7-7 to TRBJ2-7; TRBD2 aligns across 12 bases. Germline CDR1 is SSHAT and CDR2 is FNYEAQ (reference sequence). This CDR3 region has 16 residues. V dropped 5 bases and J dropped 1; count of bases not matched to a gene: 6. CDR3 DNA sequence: TGTGCCAGCAGCCCCGCGACTAGCGGGGGTTCCTACGAGCAGTACTTC. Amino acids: CASSPATSGGSYEQYF.

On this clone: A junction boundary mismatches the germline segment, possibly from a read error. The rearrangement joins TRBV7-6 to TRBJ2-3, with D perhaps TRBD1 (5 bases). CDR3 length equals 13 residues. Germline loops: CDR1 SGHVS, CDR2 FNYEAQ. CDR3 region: CASSLGGTDTQYF. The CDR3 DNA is TGTGCCAGCAGCTTAGGGGGCACGGATACGCAGTATTTT. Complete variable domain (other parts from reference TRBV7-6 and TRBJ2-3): GAGVSQSPRYKVTKRGQDVALRCDPISGHVSLYWYRQALGQGPEFLTYFNYEAQQDKSGLPNDRFSAERPEGSISTLTIQRTEQRDSAMYRCASSLGGTDTQYFGPGTRLTVL.

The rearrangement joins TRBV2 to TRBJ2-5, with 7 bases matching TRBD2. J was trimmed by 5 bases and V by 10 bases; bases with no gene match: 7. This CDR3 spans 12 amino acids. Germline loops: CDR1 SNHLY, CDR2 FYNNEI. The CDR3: CANSLARETQYF. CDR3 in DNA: TGTGCCAACTCACTAGCGCGGGAGACCCAGTACTTC.

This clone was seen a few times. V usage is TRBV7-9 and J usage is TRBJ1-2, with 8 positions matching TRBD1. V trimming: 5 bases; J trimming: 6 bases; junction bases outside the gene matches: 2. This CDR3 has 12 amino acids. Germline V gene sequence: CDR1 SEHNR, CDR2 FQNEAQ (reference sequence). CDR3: CASSMTGDGYTF. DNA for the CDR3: TGTGCCAGCAGCATGACAGGGGATGGCTACACCTTC.

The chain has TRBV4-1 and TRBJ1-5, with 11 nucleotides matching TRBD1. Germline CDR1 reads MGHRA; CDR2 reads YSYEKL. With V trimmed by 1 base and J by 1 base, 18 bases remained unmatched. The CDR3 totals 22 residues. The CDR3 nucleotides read TGCGCCAGCAGCCAAGGGGACAGGGGGAGTATGTGGGATGCCATGAGCAATCAGCCCCAGCATTTT. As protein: CASSQGDRGSMWDAMSNQPQHF.

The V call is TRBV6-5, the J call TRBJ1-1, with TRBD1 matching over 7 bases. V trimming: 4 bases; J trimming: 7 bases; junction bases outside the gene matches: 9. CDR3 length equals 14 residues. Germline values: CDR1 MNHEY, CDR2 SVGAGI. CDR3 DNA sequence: TGTGCCAGCAGTTCTTTCCCAGGGGGACGTGAAGCTTTCTTT. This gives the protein CASSSFPGGREAFF.

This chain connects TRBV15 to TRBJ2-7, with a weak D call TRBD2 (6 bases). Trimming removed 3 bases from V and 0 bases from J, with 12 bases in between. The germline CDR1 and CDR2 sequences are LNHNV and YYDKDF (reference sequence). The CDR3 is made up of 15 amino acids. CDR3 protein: CATSSKEGGSYEQYF. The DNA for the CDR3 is TGTGCCACCAGCAGTAAGGAGGGAGGCTCCTACGAGCAGTACTTC.

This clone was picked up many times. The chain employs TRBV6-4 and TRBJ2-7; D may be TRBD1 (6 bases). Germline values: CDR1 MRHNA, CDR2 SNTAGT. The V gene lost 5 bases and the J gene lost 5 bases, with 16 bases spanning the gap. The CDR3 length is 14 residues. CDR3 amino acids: CASSPGHEGNEQYF. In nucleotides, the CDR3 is TGTGCCAGCAGTCCGGGACACGAGGGGAACGAGCAGTACTTC.

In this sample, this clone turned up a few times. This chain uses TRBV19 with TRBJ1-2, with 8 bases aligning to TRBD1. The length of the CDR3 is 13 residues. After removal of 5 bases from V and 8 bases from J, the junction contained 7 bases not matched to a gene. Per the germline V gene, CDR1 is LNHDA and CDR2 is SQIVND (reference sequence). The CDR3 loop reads CASSARDRRGYTF. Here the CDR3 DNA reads TGTGCCAGTAGTGCCCGGGACAGGAGGGGCTACACCTTC.

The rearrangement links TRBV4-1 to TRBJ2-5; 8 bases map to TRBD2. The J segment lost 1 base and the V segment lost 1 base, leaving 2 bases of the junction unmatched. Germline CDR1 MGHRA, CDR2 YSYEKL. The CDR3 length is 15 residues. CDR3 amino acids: CASSQGAGGQETQYF. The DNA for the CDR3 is TGCGCCAGCAGCCAAGGGGCGGGGGGCCAAGAGACCCAGTACTTC.

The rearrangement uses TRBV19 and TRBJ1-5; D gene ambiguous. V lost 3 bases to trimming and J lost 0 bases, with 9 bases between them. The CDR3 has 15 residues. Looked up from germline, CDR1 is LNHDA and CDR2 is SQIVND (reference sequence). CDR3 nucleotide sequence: TGTGCCAGTAGTATTGCCAGCGTTAGCAATCAGCCCCAGCATTTT. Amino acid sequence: CASSIASVSNQPQHF.

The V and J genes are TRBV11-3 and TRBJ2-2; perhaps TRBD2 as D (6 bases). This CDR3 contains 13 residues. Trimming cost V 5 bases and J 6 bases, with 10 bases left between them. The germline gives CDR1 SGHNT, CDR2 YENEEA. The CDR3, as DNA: TGTGCCAGCAGCGCCGAGCGGGCCGGGGAGCTGTTTTTT. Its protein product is CASSAERAGELFF.

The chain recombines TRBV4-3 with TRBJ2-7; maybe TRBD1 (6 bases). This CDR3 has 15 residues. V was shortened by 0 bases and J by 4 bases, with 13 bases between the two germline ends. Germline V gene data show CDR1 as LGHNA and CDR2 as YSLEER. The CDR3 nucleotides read TGCGCCAGCAGCCAAGAGTTTGGGACATATTACGAGCAGTACTTC. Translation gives CASSQEFGTYYEQYF.

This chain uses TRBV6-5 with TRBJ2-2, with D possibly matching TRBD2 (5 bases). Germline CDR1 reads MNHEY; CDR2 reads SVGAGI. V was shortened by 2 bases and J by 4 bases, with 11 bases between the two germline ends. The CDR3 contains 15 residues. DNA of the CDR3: TGTGCCAGCAGTTACAGCGGTATAACCACCGGGGAGCTGTTTTTT. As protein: CASSYSGITTGELFF.

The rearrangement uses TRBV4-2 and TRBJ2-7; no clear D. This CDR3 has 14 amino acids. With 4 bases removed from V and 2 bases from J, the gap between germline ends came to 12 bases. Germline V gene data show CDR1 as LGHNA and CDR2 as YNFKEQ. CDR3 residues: CASSPEMNTYEQYF. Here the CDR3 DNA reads TGTGCCAGCAGCCCCGAAATGAACACCTACGAGCAGTACTTC.